This is a list of T cell receptor beta chains from one sample in a study of cytomegalovirus exposure and HLA in healthy donors. Sequencing used immunoSEQ multiplex PCR; TCRdb keeps in-frame clones, though not all of them. The sample's table shows around 110,000 clones. Specimen: PBMCs. The receptors here all came from a man aged 25-40 years in good health and CMV-seronegative. The CDR3 runs from the conserved cysteine through the conserved F or W. The D gene is left open where the match is weak.

j_call: TRBJ1-2
v_call: TRBV28
d_call: TRBD1
cdr3_nt: TGTGCCAGCAGTTTACCAGGGGGTAATCATGGCTACACCTTC
cdr3_aa: CASSLPGGNHGYTF

j_call: TRBJ2-5
v_call: TRBV7-6
d_call: -
cdr3_nt: TGTGCCAGCAGAGGGGGCGGCGGGGAAGAGACCCAGTACTTC
cdr3_aa: CASRGGGGEETQYF

j_call: TRBJ2-1
v_call: TRBV7-2
d_call: TRBD2
cdr3_nt: TGTGCCAGCAGCTCATCTAGCGGGGTCTACAATGAGCAGTTCTTC
cdr3_aa: CASSSSSGVYNEQFF

j_call: TRBJ2-5
v_call: TRBV29-1
d_call: TRBD1
cdr3_nt: TGCAGCGTTGAAAGGACAGGGTCTTGGAAGACCCAGTACTTC
cdr3_aa: CSVERTGSWKTQYF

j_call: TRBJ2-5
v_call: TRBV10-2
d_call: -
cdr3_nt: TGCGCCAGCAGCCTCCGGGGAGCACAAGAGACCCAGTACTTC
cdr3_aa: CASSLRGAQETQYF

j_call: TRBJ1-1
v_call: TRBV9
d_call: TRBD1
cdr3_nt: TGTGCCAGCAGTGAGAGCCAGGGGGCTAAATACACTGAAGCTTTCTTT
cdr3_aa: CASSESQGAKYTEAFF

j_call: TRBJ1-3
v_call: TRBV29-1
d_call: -
cdr3_nt: TGCAGCGTTGGGGCAAACACTGGAAACACCATATATTTT
cdr3_aa: CSVGANTGNTIYF

j_call: TRBJ2-7
v_call: TRBV5-1
d_call: TRBD1
cdr3_nt: TGCGCCAGCAGCTTGGTGGCGGGACAGGGCTACGAGCAGTACTTC
cdr3_aa: CASSLVAGQGYEQYF

j_call: TRBJ2-5
v_call: TRBV12-5
d_call: -
cdr3_nt: TGTGCTAGTGGCCTCCAGGAGACCCAGTACTTC
cdr3_aa: CASGLQETQYF

j_call: TRBJ1-6
v_call: TRBV6-1
d_call: TRBD1
cdr3_nt: TGTGCCAGCAGGACGGGACAGGTCCGTTCACCCCTCCACTTT
cdr3_aa: CASRTGQVRSPLHF

j_call: TRBJ2-7
v_call: TRBV7-2
d_call: -
cdr3_nt: TGTGCCAGCAGCTTGACAGCCGATCCCTCCTACGAGCAGTACTTC
cdr3_aa: CASSLTADPSYEQYF

j_call: TRBJ1-2
v_call: TRBV7-2
d_call: TRBD1
cdr3_nt: TGTGCCAGCAGCCCCGTTTTTTGGGACAGGGGTGCTGGCTACACCTTC
cdr3_aa: CASSPVFWDRGAGYTF

j_call: TRBJ2-2
v_call: TRBV11-2
d_call: TRBD1
cdr3_nt: TGTGCCAGCAGTTACCGGGACAGGGGGCAACTAGGCACCGGGGAGCTGTTTTTT
cdr3_aa: CASSYRDRGQLGTGELFF

j_call: TRBJ2-7
v_call: TRBV18
d_call: TRBD1
cdr3_nt: TGTGCCAGCGGGCCGGGGACAGGGAAATACGAGCAGTACTTC
cdr3_aa: CASGPGTGKYEQYF

j_call: TRBJ2-7
v_call: TRBV4-2
d_call: -
cdr3_nt: TGTGCCAGCAGCCCGGAAGGGGTAGCCTACGAGCAGTACTTC
cdr3_aa: CASSPEGVAYEQYF

j_call: TRBJ2-2
v_call: TRBV7-6
d_call: -
cdr3_nt: TGTGCCAGCAGCTTAGGAGGACACTACACCGGGGAGCTGTTTTTT
cdr3_aa: CASSLGGHYTGELFF

j_call: TRBJ1-2
v_call: TRBV29-1
d_call: -
cdr3_nt: TGCAGCGTCACCTCGGGGGGGGACTATGGCTACACCTTC
cdr3_aa: CSVTSGGDYGYTF

j_call: TRBJ2-7
v_call: TRBV5-4
d_call: TRBD1
cdr3_nt: TGTGCCAGCAGCCCCACCGGGACAGGGCTCTACGAGCAGTACTTC
cdr3_aa: CASSPTGTGLYEQYF

j_call: TRBJ2-5
v_call: TRBV5-1
d_call: TRBD1
cdr3_nt: TGCGCCAGCAGCTTGTGGACAGGGAGAGGAGAGACCCAGTACTTC
cdr3_aa: CASSLWTGRGETQYF

j_call: TRBJ1-1
v_call: TRBV4-3
d_call: -
cdr3_nt: TGCGCCAGCAGCCAAGATTTTAACCTCGGGGGCACTGAAGCTTTCTTT
cdr3_aa: CASSQDFNLGGTEAFF

j_call: TRBJ2-7
v_call: TRBV5-1
d_call: -
cdr3_nt: TGCGCCAGCAGCTTGGTGGGGGGTGCTACCTACGAGCAGTACTTC
cdr3_aa: CASSLVGGATYEQYF

j_call: TRBJ2-1
v_call: TRBV6-6
d_call: TRBD1
cdr3_nt: TGTGCCAGCAGTTACAGAGGGACAGGGGGTAATGAGCAGTTCTTC
cdr3_aa: CASSYRGTGGNEQFF

j_call: TRBJ2-3
v_call: TRBV7-2
d_call: -
cdr3_nt: TGTGCCAGCAGCTTAAGGGCAGTCGGGGTCACAGATACGCAGTATTTT
cdr3_aa: CASSLRAVGVTDTQYF

j_call: TRBJ2-5
v_call: TRBV18
d_call: -
cdr3_nt: TGTGCCAGCTCACCATCCGGGACAAACCAAGAGACCCAGTACTTC
cdr3_aa: CASSPSGTNQETQYF

j_call: TRBJ1-2
v_call: TRBV10-3
d_call: TRBD1
cdr3_nt: TGTGCCATCAGTGAGTCGGGACAGATAGGCTACACCTTC
cdr3_aa: CAISESGQIGYTF

j_call: TRBJ2-1
v_call: TRBV6-5
d_call: -
cdr3_nt: TGTGCCAGCAGTTCACTGACTAGGGCGGGTTATGAGCAGTTCTTC
cdr3_aa: CASSSLTRAGYEQFF

j_call: TRBJ2-5
v_call: TRBV6-6
d_call: TRBD1
cdr3_nt: TGTGCCAGCAAAGACAGGGGGGAATACGAGACCCAGTACTTC
cdr3_aa: CASKDRGEYETQYF

j_call: TRBJ2-2
v_call: TRBV9
d_call: -
cdr3_nt: TGTGCCAGCAGCCTTAGTAGTAACACCGGGGAGCTGTTTTTT
cdr3_aa: CASSLSSNTGELFF

j_call: TRBJ2-3
v_call: TRBV5-1
d_call: TRBD1
cdr3_nt: TGCGCCAGCAGCTCCGGACAGCAGGGGGCGGTAGATACGCAGTATTTT
cdr3_aa: CASSSGQQGAVDTQYF

j_call: TRBJ2-3
v_call: TRBV7-3
d_call: -
cdr3_nt: TGTGCCAGCAGCTTACTCGGACTCACAGATACGCAGTATTTT
cdr3_aa: CASSLLGLTDTQYF

j_call: TRBJ1-5
v_call: TRBV28
d_call: TRBD1
cdr3_nt: TGTGCCAGCAGTTATGGACAGGGGTGGCAGCCCCAGCATTTT
cdr3_aa: CASSYGQGWQPQHF

j_call: TRBJ1-1
v_call: TRBV7-9
d_call: -
cdr3_nt: TGTGCCAGCAGCCCGTGGACTTCTTCTGGCACTGAAGCTTTCTTT
cdr3_aa: CASSPWTSSGTEAFF

j_call: TRBJ1-2
v_call: TRBV5-1
d_call: -
cdr3_nt: TGCGCCAGCAGCTATCAGGGAGGGGACTATGGCTACACCTTC
cdr3_aa: CASSYQGGDYGYTF

j_call: TRBJ2-5
v_call: TRBV19
d_call: -
cdr3_nt: TGTGCCAGTAGTCGTCAAACTAGCCAAGAGACCCAGTACTTC
cdr3_aa: CASSRQTSQETQYF

j_call: TRBJ2-3
v_call: TRBV5-1
d_call: -
cdr3_nt: TGCGCCAGCAGCCCAACAATAGCGGTTACAGATACGCAGTATTTT
cdr3_aa: CASSPTIAVTDTQYF

j_call: TRBJ2-4
v_call: TRBV7-2
d_call: -
cdr3_nt: TGTGCCAGCAGCTTAGGGACAGTTAGAGGGTACATTCAGTACTTC
cdr3_aa: CASSLGTVRGYIQYF

j_call: TRBJ2-3
v_call: TRBV9
d_call: -
cdr3_nt: TGTGCCAGCAGCGTAGGGCCAGGCGGCACAGATACGCAGTATTTT
cdr3_aa: CASSVGPGGTDTQYF

j_call: TRBJ2-5
v_call: TRBV11-2
d_call: -
cdr3_nt: TGTGCCAGCAGCTTACTCCCTAGCGAAGGGACCCAGTACTTC
cdr3_aa: CASSLLPSEGTQYF

j_call: TRBJ1-2
v_call: TRBV19
d_call: -
cdr3_nt: TGTGCCAGTAGTATAGGTGGGGGCGCGGGTGCTCTCCCTGATGGCTACACCTTC
cdr3_aa: CASSIGGGAGALPDGYTF

j_call: TRBJ2-7
v_call: TRBV28
d_call: -
cdr3_nt: TGTGCCAGCAGTTTATGGCTCCCTGGCCTCTCCTACGAGCAGTACTTC
cdr3_aa: CASSLWLPGLSYEQYF

j_call: TRBJ1-2
v_call: TRBV5-1
d_call: -
cdr3_nt: TGCGCCAGCAGCTTCACAGGAGTCTATGGCTACACCTTC
cdr3_aa: CASSFTGVYGYTF

j_call: TRBJ1-5
v_call: TRBV7-2
d_call: TRBD1
cdr3_nt: TGTGCCAGCAGCTTGATACAGGGGTCAGAGGGGCCCCAGCATTTT
cdr3_aa: CASSLIQGSEGPQHF

j_call: TRBJ2-3
v_call: TRBV7-9
d_call: TRBD1
cdr3_nt: TGTGCCAGCAGCTTAGGCAGGGGGAGCACAGATACGCAGTATTTT
cdr3_aa: CASSLGRGSTDTQYF

j_call: TRBJ2-7
v_call: TRBV28
d_call: -
cdr3_nt: TGTGCCAGCAGTTTAGGCATATTGGGGTCAGGGTACCCCTACGAGCAGTACTTC
cdr3_aa: CASSLGILGSGYPYEQYF

j_call: TRBJ2-7
v_call: TRBV2
d_call: TRBD1
cdr3_nt: TGTGCCAGCGGACTCCGGGACAGGGCCTACGAGCAGTACTTC
cdr3_aa: CASGLRDRAYEQYF

j_call: TRBJ2-2
v_call: TRBV7-9
d_call: -
cdr3_nt: TGTGCCAGCCTACCCAGGGAGGTCGGGGAGCTGTTTTTT
cdr3_aa: CASLPREVGELFF

j_call: TRBJ2-1
v_call: TRBV7-6
d_call: TRBD1
cdr3_nt: TGTGCCAGCAGCTTAGTTGTGGGTGGGACAGGCGCTCCCAATGAGCAGTTCTTC
cdr3_aa: CASSLVVGGTGAPNEQFF

j_call: TRBJ1-2
v_call: TRBV5-6
d_call: TRBD1
cdr3_nt: TGTGCCAGCAGCTTTTTCGGGGACAGGGGGCTTGGCTACACCTTC
cdr3_aa: CASSFFGDRGLGYTF

j_call: TRBJ2-2
v_call: TRBV7-2
d_call: TRBD1
cdr3_nt: TGTGCCAGCAGCTGGGACAGGGTGGCCGGGGAGCTGTTTTTT
cdr3_aa: CASSWDRVAGELFF

j_call: TRBJ2-5
v_call: TRBV5-1
d_call: -
cdr3_nt: TGCGCCAGCAGCTTAAACAGTCTACAAGAGACCCAGTACTTC
cdr3_aa: CASSLNSLQETQYF

j_call: TRBJ2-2
v_call: TRBV7-6
d_call: TRBD2
cdr3_nt: TGTGCCAGCACCCCAGAGCGGGGGGGGAACACCGGGGAGCTGTTTTTT
cdr3_aa: CASTPERGGNTGELFF

j_call: TRBJ1-4
v_call: TRBV19
d_call: -
cdr3_nt: TGTGCCAGTAGGGACAGACCGGCTAATGAAAAACTGTTTTTT
cdr3_aa: CASRDRPANEKLFF

j_call: TRBJ2-7
v_call: TRBV4-2
d_call: -
cdr3_nt: TGTGCCAGCTCTCCACCGCAGGCCGGGACCTACGAGCAGTACTTC
cdr3_aa: CASSPPQAGTYEQYF

j_call: TRBJ1-1
v_call: TRBV19
d_call: TRBD1
cdr3_nt: TGTGCCAGTAGTCTGGGACAGGGGGCGACTGAAGCTTTCTTT
cdr3_aa: CASSLGQGATEAFF

j_call: TRBJ1-1
v_call: TRBV4-3
d_call: TRBD1
cdr3_nt: TGCGCCAGCAGCCAAGATGACAGGGGAGACACTGAAGCTTTCTTT
cdr3_aa: CASSQDDRGDTEAFF

j_call: TRBJ1-2
v_call: TRBV2
d_call: -
cdr3_nt: TGTGCCAGCAGTGAGGGGCGTGGGAAGGAATATGGCTACACCTTC
cdr3_aa: CASSEGRGKEYGYTF

j_call: TRBJ1-4
v_call: TRBV9
d_call: TRBD1
cdr3_nt: TGTGCCAGCAGCGACAGACAGGGCTATAGAAAACTGTTTTTT
cdr3_aa: CASSDRQGYRKLFF

j_call: TRBJ2-2
v_call: TRBV5-4
d_call: -
cdr3_nt: TGTGCCAGCAGCTTGGATACGATCGGGGGGCACACCGGGGAGCTGTTTTTT
cdr3_aa: CASSLDTIGGHTGELFF

j_call: TRBJ2-7
v_call: TRBV4-3
d_call: -
cdr3_nt: TGCGCCAGCAGCTTTCACAGGGTGAGGGAGCAGTACTTC
cdr3_aa: CASSFHRVREQYF